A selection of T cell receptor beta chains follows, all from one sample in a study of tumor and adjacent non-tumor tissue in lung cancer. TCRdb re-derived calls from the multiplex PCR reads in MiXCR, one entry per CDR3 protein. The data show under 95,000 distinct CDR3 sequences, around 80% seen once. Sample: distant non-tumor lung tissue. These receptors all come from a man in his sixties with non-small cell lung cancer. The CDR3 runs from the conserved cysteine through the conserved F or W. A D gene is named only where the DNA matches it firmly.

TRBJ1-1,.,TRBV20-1,CSARQGDTEAFF
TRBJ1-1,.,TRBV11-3,CASSLRGMNTEAFF
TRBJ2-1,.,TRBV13,CASSRLWTSYNEQFF
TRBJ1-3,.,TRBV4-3,CTSSQSRVSLSGNTIYF
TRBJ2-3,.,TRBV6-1,CASSEGPQGGDARYF
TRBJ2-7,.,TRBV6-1,CTSSESYVQAYEQYF
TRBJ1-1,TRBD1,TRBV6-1,CARSEDRGDSEAFF
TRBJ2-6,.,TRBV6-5,CASSLAGASSGANAMTF
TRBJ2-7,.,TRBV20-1,CSAMGKAIDEQYF
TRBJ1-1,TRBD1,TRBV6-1,CASSGDRGGTEALF
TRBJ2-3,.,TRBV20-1,CSGRVRNTDTQYF
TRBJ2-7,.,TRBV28,CASNTPGEGLGEQYF
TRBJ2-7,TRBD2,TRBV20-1,CSPGLAGGDEQYF
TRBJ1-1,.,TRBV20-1,CRTGHVNTEAFF
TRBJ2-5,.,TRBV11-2,CASSTTMGGPKETQYF
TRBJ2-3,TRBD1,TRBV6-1,CASLSKGAVMGALGTDTQYF
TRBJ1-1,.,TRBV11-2,CASSLLSRGGTETFF
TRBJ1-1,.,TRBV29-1,CGAQEGESEAFF
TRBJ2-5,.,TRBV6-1,CASNPRLTSSETQYF
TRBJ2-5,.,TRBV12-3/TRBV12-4,CDNSIPDSQETQYF
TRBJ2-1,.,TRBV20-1,CRARGPADNEQLF
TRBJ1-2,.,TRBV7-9,CASSMTRGYTF
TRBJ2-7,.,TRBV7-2,CASSSHSPRTYGEQYF
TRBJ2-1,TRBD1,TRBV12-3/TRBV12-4,CTSSRPGTGGNEEFF